This T cell receptor (beta chain) appears in the sequencing data of a study of Graves' ophthalmopathy and Graves' hyperthyroidism. Study-wide findings and caveats: With just under 90% sensitivity and roughly 76% specificity, a 13-signature model separated ophthalmopathy from stable hyperthyroidism. Appearing in blood as well were most expanded thyroid clonotypes above 0.001 frequency.

10 ml of fresh blood yielded the PBMCs by density gradient. V was pared by 0 bases and J by 5 bases, with 13 bases between. The CDR3 covers 15 residues. Germline V gene data show CDR1 as MNHEY and CDR2 as SVGEGT. RNA transcripts were the source from which TCR beta CDR3 regions were amplified. HTBI primers served in a first-round RT-PCR, which a second-round multiplex PCR followed. TCRdb called the multiplex PCR reads again in MiXCR, with one record for every CDR3 protein. The sample holds 150,000 to 200,000 distinct CDR3 sequences, 35% to 50% seen once. This clonotype occurred a few times. Its target is not known.

The source material was peripheral blood. The chain carries TRBV6-2 or TRBV6-3 and TRBJ2-5, with D perhaps TRBD1 (5 bases). This sequence originates from a man in his thirties or forties with Graves' ophthalmopathy. CDR3 residues: CASSYSQTDLETQYF. The CDR3 coding sequence is TGTGCCAGCAGTTACTCCCAGACAGACCTGGAGACCCAGTACTTC.